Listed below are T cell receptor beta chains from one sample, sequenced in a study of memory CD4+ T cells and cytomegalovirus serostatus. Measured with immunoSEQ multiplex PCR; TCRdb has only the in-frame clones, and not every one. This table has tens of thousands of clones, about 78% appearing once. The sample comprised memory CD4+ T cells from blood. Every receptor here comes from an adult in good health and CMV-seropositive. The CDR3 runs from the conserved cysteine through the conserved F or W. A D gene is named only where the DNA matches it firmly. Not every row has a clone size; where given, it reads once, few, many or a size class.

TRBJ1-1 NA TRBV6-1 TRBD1 TGTGCCAGCACTACGGGACAGGCGAACACTGAAGCTTTCTTT CASTTGQANTEAFF
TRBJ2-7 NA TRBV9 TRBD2 TGTGCCAGCAGCGTAGCCGGGGGAGGGCGCTACGAGCAGTACTTC CASSVAGGGRYEQYF
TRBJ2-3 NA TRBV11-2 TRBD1 TGTGCCAGCAGCCTAAGACAGGGGGTACTCACAGATACGCAGTATTTT CASSLRQGVLTDTQYF
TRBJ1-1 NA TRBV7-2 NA TGTGCCAGCAGCTTTGGGAGAACTGAAGCTTTCTTT CASSFGRTEAFF
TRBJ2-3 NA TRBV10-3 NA TGTGCCACAGCCACTGGGAGTCGCACAGATACGCAGTATTTT CATATGSRTDTQYF
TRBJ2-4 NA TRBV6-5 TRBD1 TGTGCCAGCAGAACCGGGACAGGCCGGACCCCCATTCAGTACTTC CASRTGTGRTPIQYF
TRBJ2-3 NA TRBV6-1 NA TGTGCCAGCACGGGACTGATCGACCAGCCGCAGTATTTT CASTGLIDQPQYF
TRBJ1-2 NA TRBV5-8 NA TGTGCCAGCAGCTTGGGAGGTGTCTATGGCTACACCTTC CASSLGGVYGYTF
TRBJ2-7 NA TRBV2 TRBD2 TGTGCCAGCCTGGGAGCGGGAGGGACCCACGAGCAGTACTTC CASLGAGGTHEQYF
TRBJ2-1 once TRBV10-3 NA TGTGCCATCAGTGAGTCGAGGAGGGGAAGCAACAATGAGCAGTTCTTC CAISESRRGSNNEQFF
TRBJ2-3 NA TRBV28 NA TGTGCCAGCACCCCAGCCCAGCCGAGGACGCAGTATTTT CASTPAQPRTQYF
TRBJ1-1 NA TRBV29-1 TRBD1 TGCAGCGTTGACGAGACAGGGACCTGGTCTGAAGCTTTCTTT CSVDETGTWSEAFF
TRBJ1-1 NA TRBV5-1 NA TGCGCCAGCAGCTTTACCTCGCGGAACACTGAAGCTTTCTTT CASSFTSRNTEAFF
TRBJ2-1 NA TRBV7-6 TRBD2 TGTGCCAGCAGCTTATCACCTAGCGGGAGCAGTGTCTCCTACAATGAGCAGTTCTTC CASSLSPSGSSVSYNEQFF
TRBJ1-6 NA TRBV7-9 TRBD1 TGTGCCAGCAGCCTTCCCGCGGACAGGGGGTCACCCCTCCACTTT CASSLPADRGSPLHF
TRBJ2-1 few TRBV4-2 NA TGTGCCAGCAGCTTACTCGGGACTTCTAATGAGCAGTTCTTC CASSLLGTSNEQFF
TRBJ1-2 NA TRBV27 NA TGTGCCAGCAGTTTATCGGGAAGGGTTCAAGGCTACACCTTC CASSLSGRVQGYTF
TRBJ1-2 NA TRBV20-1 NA TGCAGTGCTGGAGGGGACACTGGCTACACCTTC CSAGGDTGYTF
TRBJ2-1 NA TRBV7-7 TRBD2 TGTGCTAGCAGCTTAGGGCTAGCGGGGGACAATGAGCAGTTCTTC CASSLGLAGDNEQFF
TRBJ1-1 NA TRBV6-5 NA TGTGCCAGCAGAAAGTCAGAACGAAACACTGAAGCTTTCTTT CASRKSERNTEAFF
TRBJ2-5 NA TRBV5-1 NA TGCGCCAGCAGCCGACAGCGTCTAGAGACCCAGTACTTC CASSRQRLETQYF
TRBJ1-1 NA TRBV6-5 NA TGTGCCAGCAGTTACTCGGCAGGGAGGGGCACTGAAGCTTTCTTT CASSYSAGRGTEAFF
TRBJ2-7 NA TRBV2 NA TGTGCCAGCAGTCCCCCGTCGTGGGTAGCGAGCGCCTACGAGCAGTACTTC CASSPPSWVASAYEQYF
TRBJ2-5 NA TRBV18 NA TGTGCCAGCTCACTACTGGAGACCCAGTACTTC CASSLLETQYF
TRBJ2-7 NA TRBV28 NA TGTGCCAGCAGTCGACCAGGGCTTCAGACAGAGCAGTACTTC CASSRPGLQTEQYF
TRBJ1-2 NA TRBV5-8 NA TGTGCCAGCAGCCCAGGGCCTGGCCTCAGCTACACCTTC CASSPGPGLSYTF
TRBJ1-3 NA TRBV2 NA TGTGCCAGCAAGGCCACACGGGGAGTAAGGGGAAACACCATATATTTT CASKATRGVRGNTIYF
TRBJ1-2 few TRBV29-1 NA TGCATCATCGGGCAGGACGGCGGCTACACCTTC CIIGQDGGYTF
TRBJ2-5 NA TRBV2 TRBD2 TGTGCCAGCAGCAGACTAGCGGGCCTAATAGAGACCCAGTACTTC CASSRLAGLIETQYF
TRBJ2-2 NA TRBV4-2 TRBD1 TGTGCCAGCAGCCAAGAGTGGCAGGGGGCGATAGGCGGGGAGCTGTTTTTT CASSQEWQGAIGGELFF
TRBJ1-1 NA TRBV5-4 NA TGTGCCAGCAGCACTAAACAGGGTAGCACTGAAGCTTTCTTT CASSTKQGSTEAFF
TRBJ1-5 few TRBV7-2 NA TGTGCCAGCAGCTTAGCGCAGGGGAAGAAGCCCCAGCATTTT CASSLAQGKKPQHF
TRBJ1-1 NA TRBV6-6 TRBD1 TGTGCCAGCAGTTTGACAGGGCTTACTGAAGCTTTCTTT CASSLTGLTEAFF
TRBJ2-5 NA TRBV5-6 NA TGTGCCAGCAGCTCGACGACAGCCTACCAAGAGACCCAGTACTTC CASSSTTAYQETQYF
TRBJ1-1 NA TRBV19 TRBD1 TGTGCCAGCATCAGGGGGTCTGTGAACACTGAAGCTTTCTTT CASIRGSVNTEAFF
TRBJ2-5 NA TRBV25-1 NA TGTGCCAGCTGGGCCCAAGAGACCCAGTACTTC CASWAQETQYF
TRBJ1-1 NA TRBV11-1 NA TGTGCCAGCAGCCGATACAGTATATCTGAAGCTTTCTTT CASSRYSISEAFF
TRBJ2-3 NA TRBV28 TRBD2 TGTGCCAGCAGTTTAGGGGGGGTAGATACGCAGTATTTT CASSLGGVDTQYF
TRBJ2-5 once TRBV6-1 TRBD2 TGTGCCAGCAGTGTACTAGCGGGCGTAGAGACCCAGTACTTC CASSVLAGVETQYF
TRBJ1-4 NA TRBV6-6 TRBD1 TGTGCCAGCAGTCCAAGGGGGCTCGCGGGTGAAAAACTGTTTTTT CASSPRGLAGEKLFF
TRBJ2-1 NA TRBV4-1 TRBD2 TGCGCCAGCAGCCAAGACCCCAGGACTAGGTTTAATGAGCAGTTCTTC CASSQDPRTRFNEQFF
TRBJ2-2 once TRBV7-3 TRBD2 TGTGCCAGCAGCTTTAGCGGGAGCTACGGGGAGCTGTTTTTT CASSFSGSYGELFF
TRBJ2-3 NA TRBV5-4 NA TGTGCCAGCAGCTTATATCGGGGAGCTAGCACAGATACGCAGTATTTT CASSLYRGASTDTQYF
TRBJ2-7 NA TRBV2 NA TGTGCCAGCAGTGTCGGACAGACTTACTACGAGCAGTACTTC CASSVGQTYYEQYF
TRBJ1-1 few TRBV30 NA TGTGCCTGGGAGAGGGGGGTAGCTTTCTTT CAWERGVAFF
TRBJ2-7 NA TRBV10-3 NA TGTGCCATCAGGGAGACACTCTACGAGCAGTACTTC CAIRETLYEQYF
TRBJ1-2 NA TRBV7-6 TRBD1 TGTGCCAGCAGCCGGGACAGAAACGACTATGGCTACACCTTC CASSRDRNDYGYTF
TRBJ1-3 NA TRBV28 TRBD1 TGTGCCAGCAGACAGGGGGCGGGTGGAAACACCATATATTTT CASRQGAGGNTIYF
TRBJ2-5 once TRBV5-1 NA TGCGCCAGCAGCTTGGGGCAGGGCGAAGAGACCCAGTACTTC CASSLGQGEETQYF
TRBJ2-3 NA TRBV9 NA TGTGCCAGCAGCGTAGGGGTAGGGGAGGGCACAGATACGCAGTATTTT CASSVGVGEGTDTQYF
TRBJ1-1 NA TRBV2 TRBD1 TGTGCCAGCAGTGATGGTCAGGGGGCAACAGCTTTCTTT CASSDGQGATAFF
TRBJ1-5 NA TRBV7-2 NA TGTGCCAGCAGCCCAAACGGGAATCAGCCCCAGCATTTT CASSPNGNQPQHF
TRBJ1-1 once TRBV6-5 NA TGTGCCAGCAGCAACCCCGTTGGGGGGGCTGAAGCTTTCTTT CASSNPVGGAEAFF